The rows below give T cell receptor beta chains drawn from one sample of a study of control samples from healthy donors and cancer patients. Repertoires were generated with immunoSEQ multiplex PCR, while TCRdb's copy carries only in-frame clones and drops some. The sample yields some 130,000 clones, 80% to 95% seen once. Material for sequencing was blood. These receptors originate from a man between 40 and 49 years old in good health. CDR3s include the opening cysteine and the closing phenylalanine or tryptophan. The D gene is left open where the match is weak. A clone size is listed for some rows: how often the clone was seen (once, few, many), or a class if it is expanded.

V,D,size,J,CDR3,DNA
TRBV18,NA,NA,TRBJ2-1,CASSPNRGPGNEQFF,TGTGCCAGCTCACCTAATCGGGGGCCCGGCAATGAGCAGTTCTTC
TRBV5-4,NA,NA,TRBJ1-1,CASSARGGNTEAFF,TGTGCCAGCAGCGCGCGGGGGGGGAACACTGAAGCTTTCTTT
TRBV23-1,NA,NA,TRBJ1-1,CASPSKGPETEAFF,TGCGCCAGCCCAAGCAAGGGTCCGGAGACTGAAGCTTTCTTT
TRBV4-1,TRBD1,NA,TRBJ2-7,CASSLGGQGGYEQYF,TGCGCCAGCAGCCTAGGAGGACAGGGGGGCTACGAGCAGTACTTC
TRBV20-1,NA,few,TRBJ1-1,CSASDGYTEAFF,TGCAGTGCTAGTGATGGTTACACTGAAGCTTTCTTT
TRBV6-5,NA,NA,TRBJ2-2,CASSYSRFSNTGELFF,TGTGCCAGCAGTTACTCGAGGTTTTCCAACACCGGGGAGCTGTTTTTT
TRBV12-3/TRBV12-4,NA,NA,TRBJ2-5,CASSFLGEETQYF,TGTGCCAGCAGTTTTCTAGGGGAGGAGACCCAGTACTTC
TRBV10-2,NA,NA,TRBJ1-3,CASSELRGNTIYF,TGCGCCAGCAGTGAGCTCCGTGGAAACACCATATATTTT
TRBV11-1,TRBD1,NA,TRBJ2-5,CASSTGEETQYF,TGTGCCAGTTCGACAGGGGAGGAGACCCAGTACTTC
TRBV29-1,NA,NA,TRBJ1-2,CSAVWGVHGYTF,TGCAGCGCCGTCTGGGGTGTCCATGGCTACACCTTC
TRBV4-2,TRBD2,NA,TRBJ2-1,CASSYKLLAGEYNEQFF,TGTGCCAGCAGCTATAAACTCCTAGCGGGGGAATACAATGAGCAGTTCTTC
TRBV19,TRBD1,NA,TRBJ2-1,CASETGGTYNEQFF,TGTGCCAGTGAGACAGGGGGTACCTACAATGAGCAGTTCTTC
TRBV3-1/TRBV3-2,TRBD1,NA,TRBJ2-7,CASSQGAGGWYEQYF,TGTGCCAGCAGCCAAGGCGCAGGGGGTTGGTACGAGCAGTACTTC
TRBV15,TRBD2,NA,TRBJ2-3,CATSRDSGGPRGDTQYF,TGTGCCACCAGCAGAGATAGCGGGGGCCCTCGGGGAGATACGCAGTATTTT
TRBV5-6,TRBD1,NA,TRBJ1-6,CASRQQGYNSPLHF,TGTGCCAGCAGGCAACAGGGGTATAATTCACCCCTCCACTTT
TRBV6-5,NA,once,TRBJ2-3,CASERGSTDTQYF,TGTGCCAGCGAGAGAGGGAGTACAGATACGCAGTATTTT
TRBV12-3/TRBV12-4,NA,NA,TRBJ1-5,CASSQEGKPQHF,TGTGCCAGCTCACAAGAGGGGAAGCCCCAGCATTTT
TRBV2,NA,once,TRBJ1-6,CASSRTVLNNSPLHF,TGTGCCAGCAGTCGGACAGTTCTAAATAATTCACCCCTCCACTTT
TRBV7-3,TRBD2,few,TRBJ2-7,CASSFGSSGGHFEQYF,TGTGCCAGCAGCTTTGGTAGTAGCGGGGGCCACTTCGAGCAGTACTTC
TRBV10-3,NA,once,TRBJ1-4,CAISESGTDEKLFF,TGTGCCATCAGTGAGTCTGGGACGGATGAAAAACTGTTTTTT
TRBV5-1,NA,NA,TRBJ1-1,CASSLSGTPNTEAFF,TGCGCCAGCAGCTTGTCTGGGACACCGAACACTGAAGCTTTCTTT
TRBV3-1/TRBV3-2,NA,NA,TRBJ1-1,CASSRGGVTMNTEAFF,TGTGCCAGCAGCCGCGGGGGGGTTACCATGAACACTGAAGCTTTCTTT
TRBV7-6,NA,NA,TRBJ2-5,CASSAIQETQYF,TGTGCCAGCAGCGCGATTCAGGAGACCCAGTACTTC
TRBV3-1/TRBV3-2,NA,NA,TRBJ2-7,CASSQVISSYEQYF,TGTGCCAGCAGCCAAGTGATAAGCTCCTACGAGCAGTACTTC
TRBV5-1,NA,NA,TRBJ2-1,CASSRDPAYNEQFF,TGCGCCAGCAGCCGGGACCCGGCTTACAATGAGCAGTTCTTC
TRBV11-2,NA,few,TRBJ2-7,CASSLEQSYEQYF,TGTGCCAGCAGCTTAGAGCAGTCCTACGAGCAGTACTTC
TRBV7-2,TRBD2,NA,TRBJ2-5,CASSFRLAVQETQYF,TGTGCCAGCAGCTTCAGACTAGCGGTACAAGAGACCCAGTACTTC
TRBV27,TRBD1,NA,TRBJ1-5,CASSRDRRLPGAQHF,TGTGCCAGCAGCCGGGACAGACGGCTTCCAGGGGCCCAGCATTTT
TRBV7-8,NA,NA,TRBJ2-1,CASSPLSGSSYNEQFF,TGTGCCAGCAGCCCTCTAAGCGGAAGCTCCTACAATGAGCAGTTCTTC
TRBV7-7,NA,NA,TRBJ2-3,CASSPTPGTDTQYF,TGTGCTAGCAGCCCTACCCCGGGGACAGATACGCAGTATTTT
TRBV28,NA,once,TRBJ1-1,CASRPPTGYTEAFF,TGTGCCAGCAGGCCTCCCACAGGGTACACTGAAGCTTTCTTT
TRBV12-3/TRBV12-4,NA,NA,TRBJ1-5,CASSRAGQTPQHF,TGTGCCAGCAGTAGGGCCGGGCAGACGCCCCAGCATTTT
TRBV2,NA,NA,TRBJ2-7,CASSDPREEQYF,TGTGCCAGCAGTGACCCCCGGGAGGAGCAGTACTTC
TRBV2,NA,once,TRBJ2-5,CASRRVAGETQYF,TGTGCCAGCAGGCGGGTGGCCGGGGAGACCCAGTACTTC
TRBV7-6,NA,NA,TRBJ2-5,CASTSRAQRPETQYF,TGTGCCAGCACCAGCAGGGCCCAGCGCCCCGAGACCCAGTACTTC
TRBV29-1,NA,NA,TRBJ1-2,CSVGGAAGYTF,TGCAGCGTTGGGGGGGCCGCTGGCTACACCTTC
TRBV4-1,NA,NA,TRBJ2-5,CASSLDGLETQYF,TGCGCCAGCAGCCTCGATGGTTTGGAGACCCAGTACTTC
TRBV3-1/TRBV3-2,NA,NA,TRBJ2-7,CASSQDPRLAYEQYF,TGTGCCAGCAGCCAAGATCCGAGGCTTGCCTACGAGCAGTACTTC
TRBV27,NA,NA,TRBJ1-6,CASSLGGGSPLHF,TGTGCCAGCAGTTTGGGGGGGGGTTCACCCCTCCACTTT
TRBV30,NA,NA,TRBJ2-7,CAWSVGSYEQYF,TGTGCCTGGAGTGTAGGGTCCTACGAGCAGTACTTC
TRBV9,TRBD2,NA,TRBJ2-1,CASSVDDSGDYNEQFF,TGTGCCAGCAGCGTAGATGATAGCGGGGACTACAATGAGCAGTTCTTC
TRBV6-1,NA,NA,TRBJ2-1,CASSDRQWVNEQFF,TGTGCCAGCAGTGATCGTCAGTGGGTAAATGAGCAGTTCTTC
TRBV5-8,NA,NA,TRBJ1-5,CASSLSLGARNQPQHF,TGTGCCAGCAGCTTGAGCTTGGGAGCCCGCAATCAGCCCCAGCATTTT
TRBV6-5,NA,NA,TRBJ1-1,CASSYPTYMNTEAFF,TGTGCCAGCAGTTACCCCACCTACATGAACACTGAAGCTTTCTTT